The sequence of this TCR beta chain was determined in a study of human T cells and chemical hapten exposure. About the research overall: Alopecia universalis, totalis or areata was present in patients who were mostly female. General study points: There were significantly more large CDR3 similarity clusters among expanded TCRs than among controls. PT1 expanded TCR numbers rose with patch test score.

This clonotype occurred a few times. Its antigen is unidentified. Time point noted: patch test 1, 2 weeks after DPC sensitization. The treatment is: therapeutic diphenylcyclopropenone sensitization with weekly scalp DPC. V was pared by 6 bases and J by 9 bases, with 5 bases of the junction left unmatched. The CDR3 contains 12 residues. CDR1 is MDHEN, CDR2 SYDVKM, per germline. Via MiXCR, TCRdb re-called the RACE reads, giving one row per CDR3 protein. The table shows under 65,000 distinct CDR3 sequences, with around 9.3% occurring only once. The TCR originated in a woman in her forties or fifties with alopecia areata. Some clones in this sample may be carry-over from other donors' samples. This chain connects TRBV28 to TRBJ2-1; 7 bases agree with TRBD2. The sequencing here drew on whole blood, taken in connection with sensitization to the hapten diphenylcyclopropenone (DPC). The CDR3 sequence is CASSRLAGEQFF. The CDR3 region has the DNA TGTGCCAGCAGCCGACTAGCCGGTGAGCAGTTCTTC.